These 25 T cell receptor beta chains originate from one sample sequenced in a study of blood T cell repertoires in COVID-19. Sequencing was performed with immunoSEQ multiplex PCR; in TCRdb, only in-frame clones are kept and a portion is missing. This sample has approximately 110,000 clones, with roughly 71% found just once. Sequenced input: peripheral blood. The origin of the receptors is a man older than 75 with acute or convalescent COVID-19.

The CDR3 reads CSVLTGQGALKQFF. The DNA of the CDR3 is TGCAGCGTTCTTACGGGACAGGGAGCATTGAAGCAGTTCTTC. The rearrangement links TRBV29-1 to TRBJ2-1; TRBD1 agrees at 9 bases. The CDR3 consists of 14 residues. Germline CDR1 is SQVTM and CDR2 is ANQGSEA. V lost 5 bases and J lost 11; bases outside the gene matches: 13.

The chain's CDR3 is CASSVSGTPYEQYF. CDR3 DNA sequence: TGTGCCAGCAGCGTTAGCGGGACACCCTACGAGCAGTACTTC. The chain carries TRBV7-9 and TRBJ2-7; 8 positions agree with TRBD2. The trim removed 5 bases at V and 2 bases at J, leaving 5 bases unmatched. The V gene's germline CDR1 is SEHNR and CDR2 FQNEAQ (reference sequence). The CDR3 consists of 14 residues.

The chain links TRBV18 to TRBJ2-3; 7 bases align to TRBD1. Germline V gene sequence: CDR1 KGHSH, CDR2 LQKENI. V was clipped by 4 bases and J by 3 bases; unmatched bases: 4. This CDR3 has 14 residues. The CDR3, as DNA: TGTGCCAGCTCACGGGACAGCCAAACAGATACGCAGTATTTT. Its protein is CASSRDSQTDTQYF.

The chain couples TRBV5-4 to TRBJ1-2, with 9 positions matching TRBD1. Germline V CDR1 and CDR2: SGHNT, YYREEE (reference sequence). Trimming cost V 4 bases and J 6 bases; bases outside gene matches: 7. There are 14 residues in the CDR3. CDR3 protein: CASSPPGQGNGYTF. As DNA, the CDR3 is TGTGCCAGCAGCCCCCCGGGACAGGGAAATGGCTACACCTTC. Based on the CDR3 plus reference TRBV5-4 and TRBJ1-2, the full variable domain is ETGVTQSPTHLIKTRGQQVTLRCSSQSGHNTVSWYQQALGQGPQFIFQYYREEENGRGNFPPRFSGLQFPNYSSELNVNALELDDSALYLCASSPPGQGNGYTFGSGTRLTVV.

The chain uses TRBV4-1 and TRBJ1-6; no firm D call. The V gene lost 3 bases and the J gene lost 0 bases, with 6 bases spanning the gap. The V gene's germline CDR1 is MGHRA and CDR2 YSYEKL. There are 15 residues in the CDR3. The CDR3 nucleotides read TGCGCCAGCAGCCAGGAGAGCTCCTATAATTCACCCCTCCACTTT. Translated, it gives CASSQESSYNSPLHF.

This rearrangement joins TRBV19 to TRBJ2-1; 8 bases align to TRBD2. The CDR3 is 15 amino acids. Germline V lookup: CDR1 LNHDA, CDR2 SQIVND (reference sequence). With V trimmed by 3 bases and J by 0 bases, 1 base remained unmatched. The CDR3 protein is CASSISGNSYNEQFF. In DNA, the CDR3 is TGTGCCAGTAGTATTAGCGGGAACTCCTACAATGAGCAGTTCTTC.

The CDR3 is CASSLGQGEQPQHF. In DNA form, the CDR3 reads TGTGCCAGCAGCTTAGGGCAGGGGGAACAGCCCCAGCATTTT. This rearrangement joins TRBV7-9 to TRBJ1-5, with 7 bases lining up with TRBD1. Germline loops: CDR1 SEHNR, CDR2 FQNEAQ (reference sequence). The V gene end was trimmed by 1 base and the J gene end by 7 bases; junction bases not matched to a gene: 4. There are 14 residues in the CDR3.

As DNA, the CDR3 is TGTGCCACCAGTGATTCTAGCGGGAGTGGGGAGACCCAGTACTTC. It translates to CATSDSSGSGETQYF. The chain links TRBV24-1 to TRBJ2-5; TRBD2 aligns across 10 bases. The junction had 4 bases not matched to a gene; V was cut back by 2 bases and J by 5 bases. From germline, CDR1 is KGHDR and CDR2 SFDVKD. CDR3 length equals 15 residues.

This clone was recorded a few times. The chain combines TRBV28 with TRBJ1-3; D is undetermined. Germline loops: CDR1 MDHEN, CDR2 SYDVKM. The V and J ends lost 2 bases and 0 bases respectively, with 20 bases between them. This CDR3 has 19 residues. As DNA, the CDR3 is TGTGCCAGCAGTTTAGCTCCTACGCTGGACCGGGACTCTGGAAACACCATATATTTT. Protein sequence: CASSLAPTLDRDSGNTIYF.

This chain joins TRBV11-3 and TRBJ1-1; 7 nucleotides align to TRBD1. Germline-derived CDR1 and CDR2 are SGHNT and YENEEA. The CDR3 has 14 residues. The J segment lost 5 bases and the V segment lost 4 bases, leaving 7 bases of the junction unmatched. The CDR3 coding sequence is TGTGCCAGCAGCTCTCAGGGGGTCCATACTGAAGCTTTCTTT. Its translation is CASSSQGVHTEAFF.

This clone appeared once. The chain recombines TRBV5-6 with TRBJ2-1, with D possibly TRBD1 on 6 matching bases. CDR1 SGHDT and CDR2 YYEEEE come from the germline V gene. This CDR3 has 14 residues. V lost 4 bases and J 6 bases, leaving 14 bases between the germline ends. The CDR3 nucleotides are TGTGCCAGCAGCGGGGGCTATCGATCCAATGAGCAGTTCTTC. Amino acid sequence: CASSGGYRSNEQFF.

The rearrangement links TRBV28 to TRBJ2-1; TRBD2 might be the D (5 bases). The CDR3 totals 12 residues. V lost 5 bases to trimming and J lost 9 bases, with 11 bases between them. Germline CDR1 and CDR2: MDHEN and SYDVKM. The CDR3 loop reads CASSPPRGEQFF. The CDR3 DNA sequence: TGTGCCAGCAGTCCCCCCCGGGGTGAGCAGTTCTTC.

This chain uses TRBV6-4 with TRBJ1-6, with 8 bases identical to TRBD1. Trimming took 7 bases from V and 10 from J; bases not matched to a gene: 15. CDR1 is MRHNA and CDR2 is SNTAGT in the germline V gene. This CDR3 is built from 16 residues. Written as DNA, the CDR3 is TGTGCCAGCAATGTAGAGACAGGGGATTTACGGTCACCCCTCCACTTT. Protein sequence: CASNVETGDLRSPLHF.

This clone was detected only once. The gene calls are TRBV28 and TRBJ2-3; tentatively, D is TRBD2 (6 bases). The V and J ends lost 3 bases and 4 bases respectively, with 8 bases between them. The CDR3 has 13 residues. Germline CDR1 reads MDHEN; CDR2 reads SYDVKM. Here the CDR3 reads CASSFGGADTQYF. The CDR3 bases are TGTGCCAGCAGTTTCGGGGGAGCAGATACGCAGTATTTT. The whole variable domain, remainder taken from reference TRBV28 and TRBJ2-3, is DVKVTQSSRYLVKRTGEKVFLECVQDMDHENMFWYRQDPGLGLRLIYFSYDVKMKEKGDIPEGYSVSREKKERFSLILESASTNQTSMYLCASSFGGADTQYFGPGTRLTVL.

This chain links TRBV24-1 with TRBJ2-7, with TRBD1 matching over 11 bases. J gave up 4 bases and V 7 bases, and 8 bases lay outside the gene matches. This CDR3 has 15 amino acids. The germline gives CDR1 KGHDR, CDR2 SFDVKD. CDR3 region: CATSPRGQGVYEQYF. The CDR3 DNA reads TGTGCCACCAGCCCCCGGGGACAGGGGGTTTACGAGCAGTACTTC.

This chain uses TRBV4-3 with TRBJ2-1, with 10 bases aligning to TRBD2. After removal of 0 bases from V and 6 bases from J, the junction contained 2 bases not matched to a gene. CDR1 and CDR2 from the germline V gene are LGHNA and YSLEER. CDR3 length: 15 amino acids. The CDR3 DNA reads TGCGCCAGCAGCCAAGATTTAGCGGGAGGCAATGAGCAGTTCTTC. Its protein is CASSQDLAGGNEQFF.

A single count supports this clone. V is TRBV7-2 and J is TRBJ2-1; TRBD2 agrees at 10 bases. Looked up from germline, CDR1 is SGHTA and CDR2 is FQGNSA. The CDR3 loop spans 15 amino acids. The J segment lost 12 bases and the V segment lost 5 bases, leaving 13 bases of the junction unmatched. This chain's CDR3 is CASSTSSGGTGWQFF. For the CDR3, the DNA is TGTGCCAGCAGCACATCTAGCGGGGGTACGGGCTGGCAGTTCTTC.

The chain recombines TRBV5-8 with TRBJ2-1, with 9 bases matching TRBD2. Trimming at V came to 4 bases and at J to 10 bases, leaving 12 bases not matched to a gene. Germline CDR1 and CDR2: SGHTS and YDEGEE. The CDR3 loop spans 15 amino acids. This chain's CDR3 is CASSAAGGRAGEQFF. The CDR3 nucleotides read TGTGCCAGCAGCGCCGCCGGCGGGAGGGCGGGGGAGCAGTTCTTC.

The chain has TRBV7-3 and TRBJ2-3; a possible D gene is TRBD2 (6 bases). This CDR3 has 15 residues. Germline loops: CDR1 SGHTA, CDR2 FQGTGA. The germline V and J ends were trimmed by 3 bases and 2 bases, with 12 bases remaining between them. As DNA, the CDR3 is TGTGCCAGCAGCTTCGGGGGATCGATCACAGATACGCAGTATTTT. Protein product: CASSFGGSITDTQYF.

The chain employs TRBV9 and TRBJ2-1; TRBD2 might be the D (5 bases). This CDR3 spans 13 amino acids. Trimming left V 1 base short and J 3 bases short, with 5 bases between. The V gene's germline CDR1 is SGDLS and CDR2 YYNGEE. The CDR3 DNA is TGTGCCAGCAGCGTAACTAGCTACAATGAGCAGTTCTTC. It encodes CASSVTSYNEQFF.

V is TRBV5-4 and J is TRBJ2-7; TRBD2 matches 10 bases. This CDR3 has 16 residues. Germline V CDR1 and CDR2: SGHNT, YYREEE (reference sequence). J was trimmed by 2 bases and V by 3 bases; bases with no gene match: 8. This CDR3 reads CASSSGATSGTYEQYF. CDR3 nucleotide sequence: TGTGCCAGCAGCTCGGGCGCTACTAGCGGGACCTACGAGCAGTACTTC.

This clone appeared a few times. Other DNA sequences in the same sample also yield this CDR3. This chain uses TRBV19 with TRBJ1-4; 7 nucleotides match TRBD1. This CDR3 has 14 residues. V dropped 5 bases and J dropped 2; count of bases not matched to a gene: 2. Looked up from germline, CDR1 is LNHDA and CDR2 is SQIVND (reference sequence). The CDR3 nucleotides are TGTGCCAGTAGTGACAGGGCGACTAATGAAAAACTGTTTTTT. Translation gives CASSDRATNEKLFF.

CDR3 protein: CASSQATTNEKLFF. In DNA, the CDR3 is TGCGCCAGCAGCCAAGCTACAACTAATGAAAAACTGTTTTTT. This chain joins TRBV4-1 and TRBJ1-4; D not resolved. Germline loops: CDR1 MGHRA, CDR2 YSYEKL. This CDR3 contains 14 residues. Trimming removed 1 base at V and 0 bases at J, with 3 bases between.

The rearrangement links TRBV10-3 to TRBJ2-7; D not certain. This CDR3 is 11 amino acids long. CDR1 and CDR2 from the germline V gene are ENHRY and SYGVKD. V was trimmed by 8 bases and J by 0 bases, leaving 5 bases between them. Here the CDR3 reads CAIGNSYEQYF. The CDR3, as DNA: TGTGCCATCGGCAACTCCTACGAGCAGTACTTC.

This sequence joins TRBV5-8 and TRBJ2-5; D unresolved. Germline V CDR1 and CDR2: SGHTS, YDEGEE. V lost 0 bases and J lost 2, with 11 bases in between. The CDR3 spans 15 residues. The CDR3 spells CASSLAGVSQETQYF. CDR3 sequence (DNA): TGTGCCAGCAGCTTGGCCGGAGTTAGTCAAGAGACCCAGTACTTC.